This T cell receptor (beta chain) came from a study of long-term antiretroviral therapy in people with HIV. Study-level results: At every time point, clones expanded before ART dominated the repertoire.

The CDR3 totals 14 residues. From germline, CDR1 is SSHAT and CDR2 FNYEAQ (reference sequence). Roughly 0.85-10 million cryopreserved PBMC were held in samples before DNA extraction. A v3.0 immunoSEQ assay was performed at survey level. The repertoire was sequenced with immunoSEQ multiplex PCR; TCRdb's copy has only in-frame clones and lacks some. The sample lists around 26,000 clones; approximately 93% were seen once. This clone was counted once. What it binds is unknown. Germline and junction disagree at one end, which may indicate a read error. Specimen: unsorted PBMCs, collected 7.6 years after starting antiretroviral therapy. The V call is TRBV7-7, the J call TRBJ2-1; 9 nucleotides align to TRBD1. The source of this sequence is a woman in her 40s with HIV. CDR3: CASSSGTGYNEQFF. For the CDR3, the DNA is TGTGCTAGCAGCTCAGGGACAGGGTACAATGAGCAGTTCTTC.